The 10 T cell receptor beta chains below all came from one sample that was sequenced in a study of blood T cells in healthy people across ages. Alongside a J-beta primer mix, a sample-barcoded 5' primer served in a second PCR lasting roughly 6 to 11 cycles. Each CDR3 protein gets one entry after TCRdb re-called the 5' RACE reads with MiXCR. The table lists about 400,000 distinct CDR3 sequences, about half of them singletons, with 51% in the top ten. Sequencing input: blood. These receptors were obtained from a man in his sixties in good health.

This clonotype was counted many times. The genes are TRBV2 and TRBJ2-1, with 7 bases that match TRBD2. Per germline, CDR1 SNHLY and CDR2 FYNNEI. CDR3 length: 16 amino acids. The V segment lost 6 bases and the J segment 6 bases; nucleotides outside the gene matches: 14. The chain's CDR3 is CASSENGLVTSNEQFF. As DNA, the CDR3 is TGTGCCAGCAGCGAAAATGGACTAGTCACCTCCAATGAGCAGTTCTTC.

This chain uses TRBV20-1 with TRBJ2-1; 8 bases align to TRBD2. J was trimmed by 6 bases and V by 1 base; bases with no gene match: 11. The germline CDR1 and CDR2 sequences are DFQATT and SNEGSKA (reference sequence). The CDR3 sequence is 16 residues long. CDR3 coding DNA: TGCAGTGCTAGAGGGGGGGGACTAGTCGCCCTCAATGAGCAGTTCTTC. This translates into CSARGGGLVALNEQFF.

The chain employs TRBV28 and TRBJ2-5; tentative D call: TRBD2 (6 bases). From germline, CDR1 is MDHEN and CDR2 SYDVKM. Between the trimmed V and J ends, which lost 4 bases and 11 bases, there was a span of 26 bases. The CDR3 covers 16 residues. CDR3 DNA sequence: TGTGCCAGCAGTTCTTGGGGGACGGGAACTTCGGGAGAGCAGTACTTC. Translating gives CASSSWGTGTSGEQYF.

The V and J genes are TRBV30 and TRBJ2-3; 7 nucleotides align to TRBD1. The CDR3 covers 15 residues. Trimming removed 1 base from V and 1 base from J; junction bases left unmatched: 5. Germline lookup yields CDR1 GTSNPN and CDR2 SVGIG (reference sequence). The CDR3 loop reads CAWSEQGLGTDTQYF. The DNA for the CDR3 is TGTGCCTGGAGTGAACAGGGGCTGGGCACAGATACGCAGTATTTT.

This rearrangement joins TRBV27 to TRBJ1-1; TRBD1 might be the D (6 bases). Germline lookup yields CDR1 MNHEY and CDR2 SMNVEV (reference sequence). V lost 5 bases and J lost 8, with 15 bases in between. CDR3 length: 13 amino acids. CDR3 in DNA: TGTGCCAGCAGTCGATCGGGGGGGCAAGAAGCTTTCTTT. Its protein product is CASSRSGGQEAFF.

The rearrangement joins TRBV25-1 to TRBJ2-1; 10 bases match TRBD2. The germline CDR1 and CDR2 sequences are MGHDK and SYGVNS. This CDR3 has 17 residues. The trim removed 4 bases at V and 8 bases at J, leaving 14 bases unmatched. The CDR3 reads CASSVRTSGLKRYEQFF. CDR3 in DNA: TGTGCCAGCAGTGTGAGGACTAGCGGCCTAAAACGGTATGAGCAGTTCTTC.

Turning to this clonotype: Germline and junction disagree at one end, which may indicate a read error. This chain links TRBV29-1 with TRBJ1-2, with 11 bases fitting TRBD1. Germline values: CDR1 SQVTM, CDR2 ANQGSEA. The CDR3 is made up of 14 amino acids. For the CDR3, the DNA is TGCGGCGTTCCTCCGGGACAGGGGGTTCGGGGCTACACCTTC. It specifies CGVPPGQGVRGYTF.

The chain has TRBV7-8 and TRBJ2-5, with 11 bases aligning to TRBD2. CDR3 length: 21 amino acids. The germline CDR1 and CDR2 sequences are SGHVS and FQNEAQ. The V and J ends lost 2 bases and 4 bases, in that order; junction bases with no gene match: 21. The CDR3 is CASSLNLPLFSGRAGGETQYF. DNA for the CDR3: TGTGCCAGCAGCTTAAACCTCCCATTATTTAGCGGGAGGGCCGGTGGAGAGACCCAGTACTTC.

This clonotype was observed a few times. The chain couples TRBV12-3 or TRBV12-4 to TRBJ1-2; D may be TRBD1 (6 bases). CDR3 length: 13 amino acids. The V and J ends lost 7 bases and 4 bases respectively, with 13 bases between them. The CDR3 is CASTLEGGYGYTF. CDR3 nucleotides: TGTGCCAGCACCTTGGAGGGGGGCTATGGCTACACCTTC.

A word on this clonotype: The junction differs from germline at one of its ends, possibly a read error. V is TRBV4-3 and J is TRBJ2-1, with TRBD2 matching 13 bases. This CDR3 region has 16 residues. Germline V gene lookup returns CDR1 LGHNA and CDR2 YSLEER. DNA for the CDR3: TGCGCCAGCGGCCAAGGTAGACTAGCGGGAGGCTACGAGCAGTTCTTC. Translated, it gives CASGQGRLAGGYEQFF.